The rows below give T cell receptor beta chains drawn from one sample of a study of siplizumab effects on memory and regulatory T cells. Assay used: immunoSEQ multiplex PCR; TCRdb lists only in-frame clones, some missing. This table holds about 120,000 clones, roughly 92% found once. The source material was CD4+ T cells sorted from blood. These receptors were collected from a human donor in good health. The CDR3 runs from the conserved cysteine through the conserved F or W. The D gene is left open where the match is weak. Clone size is given for some rows only: seen once, a few or many times, or a class if the clone is expanded.

abundance: few; j_gene: TRBJ1-2; d_gene: .; v_gene: TRBV7-2; CDR3aa: CASSLRGEGGYTF; CDR3nt: TGTGCCAGCAGCTTAAGAGGGGAGGGCGGCTACACCTTC
abundance: .; j_gene: TRBJ2-6; d_gene: .; v_gene: TRBV29-1; CDR3aa: CSVAGPGANVLTF; CDR3nt: TGCAGCGTTGCGGGCCCTGGGGCCAACGTCCTGACTTTC
abundance: .; j_gene: TRBJ2-5; d_gene: .; v_gene: TRBV5-1; CDR3aa: CASSLGLGPETQYF; CDR3nt: TGCGCCAGCAGCTTGGGTCTCGGCCCAGAGACCCAGTACTTC
abundance: .; j_gene: TRBJ1-2; d_gene: .; v_gene: TRBV6-5; CDR3aa: CASKQQDRRYTF; CDR3nt: TGTGCCAGCAAACAACAAGACAGACGCTACACCTTC
abundance: .; j_gene: TRBJ1-5; d_gene: TRBD1; v_gene: TRBV11-2; CDR3aa: CASSLGTGGDQPQHF; CDR3nt: TGTGCCAGCAGCTTAGGAACAGGGGGGGATCAGCCCCAGCATTTT
abundance: .; j_gene: TRBJ1-2; d_gene: .; v_gene: TRBV27; CDR3aa: CASSSLRDYGYTF; CDR3nt: TGTGCCAGCAGTTCCCTCCGCGACTATGGCTACACCTTC
abundance: .; j_gene: TRBJ2-1; d_gene: TRBD1; v_gene: TRBV7-7; CDR3aa: CASSLTDRGLDEQFF; CDR3nt: TGTGCCAGCAGCTTAACGGACAGGGGGCTCGATGAGCAGTTCTTC
abundance: .; j_gene: TRBJ2-3; d_gene: TRBD1; v_gene: TRBV5-1; CDR3aa: CASSLEGQAADTQYF; CDR3nt: TGCGCCAGCAGCTTGGAGGGACAGGCTGCAGATACGCAGTATTTT
abundance: .; j_gene: TRBJ2-7; d_gene: .; v_gene: TRBV2; CDR3aa: CASRGGLYEQYF; CDR3nt: TGTGCCAGCAGGGGGGGGCTCTACGAGCAGTACTTC
abundance: few; j_gene: TRBJ2-6; d_gene: .; v_gene: TRBV28; CDR3aa: CASSFVVNLLSGANVLTF; CDR3nt: TGTGCCAGCAGTTTTGTCGTCAATTTGCTCTCTGGGGCCAACGTCCTGACTTTC
abundance: .; j_gene: TRBJ2-7; d_gene: .; v_gene: TRBV25-1; CDR3aa: CASSPQGTATYEQYF; CDR3nt: TGTGCCAGCAGTCCCCAAGGGACCGCAACCTACGAGCAGTACTTC
abundance: .; j_gene: TRBJ2-6; d_gene: TRBD1; v_gene: TRBV18; CDR3aa: CASSRDRAASGANVLTF; CDR3nt: TGTGCCAGCTCACGGGACAGGGCCGCCTCTGGGGCCAACGTCCTGACTTTC
abundance: .; j_gene: TRBJ2-7; d_gene: .; v_gene: TRBV18; CDR3aa: CASSPSGQGYEQYF; CDR3nt: TGTGCCAGCTCACCATCGGGACAAGGCTACGAGCAGTACTTC
abundance: few; j_gene: TRBJ2-7; d_gene: .; v_gene: TRBV5-6; CDR3aa: CASSQAYFLASNSYEQYF; CDR3nt: TGTGCCAGCAGCCAGGCCTACTTCCTAGCGAGTAACTCCTACGAGCAGTACTTC
abundance: .; j_gene: TRBJ1-4; d_gene: TRBD1; v_gene: TRBV27; CDR3aa: CASSFRTGRDEKLFF; CDR3nt: TGTGCCAGCAGTTTCCGGACAGGGAGGGATGAAAAACTGTTTTTT
abundance: .; j_gene: TRBJ2-1; d_gene: TRBD2; v_gene: TRBV10-2; CDR3aa: CASSAGVVSEQFF; CDR3nt: TGCGCCAGCAGCGCGGGGGTAGTTAGTGAGCAGTTCTTC
abundance: .; j_gene: TRBJ2-5; d_gene: TRBD1; v_gene: TRBV6-1; CDR3aa: CASSPGQQAETQYF; CDR3nt: TGTGCCAGCAGTCCGGGACAGCAGGCGGAGACCCAGTACTTC
abundance: .; j_gene: TRBJ2-5; d_gene: .; v_gene: TRBV21-1; CDR3aa: CASSKAALQETQYF; CDR3nt: TGTGCCAGCAGCAAAGCGGCACTCCAAGAGACCCAGTACTTC
abundance: once; j_gene: TRBJ2-7; d_gene: TRBD1; v_gene: TRBV5-1; CDR3aa: CASSSTGGRNEQYF; CDR3nt: TGCGCCAGCAGCTCGACAGGGGGTAGGAACGAGCAGTACTTC
abundance: .; j_gene: TRBJ2-7; d_gene: .; v_gene: TRBV5-1; CDR3aa: CASSLQGGEQYF; CDR3nt: TGCGCCAGCAGCTTACAGGGTGGCGAGCAGTACTTC
abundance: .; j_gene: TRBJ2-2; d_gene: .; v_gene: TRBV6-1; CDR3aa: CASSQSGAGPGELFF; CDR3nt: TGTGCCAGCAGTCAAAGCGGAGCAGGTCCCGGGGAGCTGTTTTTT
abundance: .; j_gene: TRBJ1-3; d_gene: .; v_gene: TRBV6-1; CDR3aa: CASSAPISGNTIYF; CDR3nt: TGTGCCAGCAGTGCACCGATTTCTGGAAACACCATATATTTT
abundance: .; j_gene: TRBJ2-4; d_gene: .; v_gene: TRBV2; CDR3aa: CATTTGNGGNIQYF; CDR3nt: TGTGCCACAACCACAGGGAACGGGGGGAACATTCAGTACTTC
abundance: .; j_gene: TRBJ2-7; d_gene: TRBD1; v_gene: TRBV18; CDR3aa: CASSPLQGAQYEQYF; CDR3nt: TGTGCCAGCTCACCACTCCAGGGGGCGCAGTATGAGCAGTACTTC
abundance: .; j_gene: TRBJ2-1; d_gene: .; v_gene: TRBV9; CDR3aa: CASSRLTVINEQFF; CDR3nt: TGTGCCAGCAGCCGATTGACAGTTATCAATGAGCAGTTCTTC
abundance: .; j_gene: TRBJ1-6; d_gene: TRBD1; v_gene: TRBV27; CDR3aa: CASSLQGANSPLHF; CDR3nt: TGTGCCAGCAGTTTACAGGGGGCCAATTCACCCCTCCACTTT
abundance: .; j_gene: TRBJ2-7; d_gene: .; v_gene: TRBV5-1; CDR3aa: CASSVVSVFGGGETYEQYF; CDR3nt: TGCGCCAGCAGCGTGGTTAGTGTGTTCGGAGGGGGCGAGACCTACGAGCAGTACTTC